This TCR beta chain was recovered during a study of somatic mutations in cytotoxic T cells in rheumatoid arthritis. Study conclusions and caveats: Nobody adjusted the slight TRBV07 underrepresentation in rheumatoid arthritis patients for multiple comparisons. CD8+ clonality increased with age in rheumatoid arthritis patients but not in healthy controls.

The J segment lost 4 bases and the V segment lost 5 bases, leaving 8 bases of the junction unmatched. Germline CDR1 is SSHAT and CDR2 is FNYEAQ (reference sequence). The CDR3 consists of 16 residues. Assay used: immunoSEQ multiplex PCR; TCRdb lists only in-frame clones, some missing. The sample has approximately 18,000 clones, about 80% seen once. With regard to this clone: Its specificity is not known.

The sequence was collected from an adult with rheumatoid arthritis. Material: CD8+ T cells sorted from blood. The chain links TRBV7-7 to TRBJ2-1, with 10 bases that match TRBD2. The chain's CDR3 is CASSPYSGGLYNEQFF. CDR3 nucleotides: TGTGCCAGCAGCCCTTATAGCGGGGGGTTATACAATGAGCAGTTCTTC.